This passage covers 25 T cell receptor beta chains from one sample sequenced in a study of graft-versus-host responses after intestinal transplantation listed by TCRdb under 2021. In light of the paper, this sample's time point label describes: cells obtained before transplantation from donor or recipient. Mixed lymphocyte reactions plated some 200,000 CFSE-labeled pre-transplant responders with some 200,000 irradiated violet-dye-labeled stimulators and were cultured for six to seven days. The library was generated by the immunoSEQ multiplex PCR assay. The source is immuneACCESS, and TCRdb retained only in-frame sequences with V and J called. Part of the clones is not carried over; for the studies checked, unresolved V genes explain less than half of this, and the remainder is unexplained. The sample records approximately 14,000 clones, just over 35% of which are singletons. Jointly, the top ten make up around 2.5% of the sample.

The specimen comprised alloreactive CD8+ T cells from a mixed lymphocyte reaction culture, sampled before intestinal transplant. Taken with the paper, the label for cell subset or site translates to: CFSE-low proliferating T cells sorted from approximately six-day pre-transplant mixed lymphocyte reaction (GvH or HvG direction). These receptor sequences come from a human patient who received an intestinal transplant.

By share, this clone counts as medium-sized. DNA for the CDR3: TGTGCCAGCAGCTTGGGGACTAGCGGGACCTACGAGCAGTACTTC. Its translation is CASSLGTSGTYEQYF. The chain is built from TRBV7-9 and TRBJ2-7; TRBD2 matches at 13 bases. Germline V gives CDR1 SEHNR, CDR2 FQNEAQ (reference sequence). The CDR3 is 15 amino acids. The junction had 1 base not matched to a gene; V was cut back by 3 bases and J by 2 bases.

By frequency in the sample, this clone is medium-sized (0.01 to 0.1%). The V gene is TRBV5-8, the J gene TRBJ2-5; no clear D gene. The germline CDR1 and CDR2 sequences are SGHTS and YDEGEE. The V gene lost 3 bases and the J gene lost 7 bases, with 4 bases spanning the gap. This CDR3 is built from 10 residues. The CDR3 region is CASSSGTQYF. DNA for the CDR3: TGTGCCAGCAGCTCGGGGACCCAGTACTTC.

The gene calls are TRBV5-6 and TRBJ2-5; 8 nucleotides agree with TRBD2. V was pared by 2 bases and J by 1 base, with 10 bases of the junction left unmatched. Per germline, CDR1 SGHDT and CDR2 YYEEEE. The CDR3 length is 17 residues. The CDR3 region is CASSFGGGTAVQETQYF. Here the CDR3 DNA reads TGTGCCAGCAGCTTCGGGGGGGGGACCGCAGTCCAAGAGACCCAGTACTTC.

V usage is TRBV6-6 and J usage is TRBJ2-3; TRBD2 matches at 11 bases. From germline, CDR1 is MNHNY and CDR2 SVGAGI (reference sequence). The CDR3 covers 15 residues. The V gene end was trimmed by 6 bases and the J gene end by 3 bases; junction bases not matched to a gene: 5. CDR3: CASRIAGGPTDTQYF. Here the CDR3 DNA reads TGTGCCAGCAGGATAGCGGGGGGGCCAACAGATACGCAGTATTTT.

In this sample, this clone is medium-sized. The V gene is TRBV5-6, the J gene TRBJ2-1, with a tentative D call TRBD2 (6 bases). CDR3 size: 13 residues. V lost 0 bases and J lost 9, with 10 bases in between. The germline gives CDR1 SGHDT, CDR2 YYEEEE. CDR3 nucleotides: TGTGCCAGCAGCTTGGGTGGGACTTTTGAGCAGTTCTTC. Encoded protein: CASSLGGTFEQFF.

The V gene is TRBV27, the J gene TRBJ1-2; 7 bases are a match to TRBD1. The CDR3 has 14 amino acids. Germline CDR1 MNHEY, CDR2 SMNVEV (reference sequence). With V trimmed by 3 bases and J by 5 bases, 6 bases remained unmatched. This CDR3 is CASSFIGGLYGYTF. For the CDR3, the DNA is TGTGCCAGCAGTTTTATAGGGGGCTTATATGGCTACACCTTC.

This chain uses TRBV6-5 with TRBJ1-2; a weak D match, TRBD1 (5 bases). V was pared by 6 bases and J by 6 bases, with 17 bases between. Per germline, CDR1 MNHEY and CDR2 SVGAGI. The CDR3 is 14 residues long. The CDR3 DNA reads TGTGCCAGCAGCCCGGGGGATATAGATAATGGCTACACCTTC. Protein sequence: CASSPGDIDNGYTF.

The chain is built from TRBV2 and TRBJ1-4; D is possibly TRBD1 (5 bases). This CDR3 comprises 14 residues. The germline V and J ends were trimmed by 8 bases and 0 bases, with 10 bases remaining between them. The germline V gene encodes CDR1 SNHLY and CDR2 FYNNEI. The CDR3 DNA is TGTGCCAGCTATTCGACAGCAACTAATGAAAAACTGTTTTTT. Its protein product is CASYSTATNEKLFF.

The chain recombines TRBV29-1 with TRBJ1-3; D not resolved. The germline gives CDR1 SQVTM, CDR2 ANQGSEA. CDR3 length: 12 amino acids. Trimming removed 4 bases at V and 7 bases at J, with 11 bases between. The CDR3 nucleotides are TGCAGCGTTGGTTCCTATGGGAACACCATATATTTT. Encoded protein: CSVGSYGNTIYF.

By sample share, this clone is medium-sized. The chain is built from TRBV7-9 and TRBJ2-1; perhaps TRBD1 as D (5 bases). CDR1 is SEHNR, CDR2 FQNEAQ, per germline (reference sequence). This CDR3 is 12 amino acids long. The V end was cut by 5 bases, the J end by 4 bases, with 6 bases between. The CDR3 DNA reads TGTGCCAGCAGCCCAGGGTACAATGAGCAGTTCTTC. Encoded protein: CASSPGYNEQFF.

This clone has only a few counts. The J gene is TRBJ1-2, the V gene TRBV19; D is unresolved. This CDR3 spans 14 amino acids. Trimming pared 11 bases from V and 4 bases from J, leaving 20 bases between. CDR1 and CDR2 from the germline V gene are LNHDA and SQIVND (reference sequence). The CDR3 sequence: CACTDRANGYGYTF. The CDR3 DNA reads as TGTGCCTGTACAGATAGGGCGAACGGCTATGGCTACACCTTC.

The chain links TRBV27 to TRBJ1-1; a possible D gene is TRBD1 (5 bases). The germline V and J ends were trimmed by 4 bases and 2 bases, with 8 bases remaining between them. CDR1 MNHEY and CDR2 SMNVEV come from the germline V gene (reference sequence). This CDR3 has 13 amino acids. In DNA form, the CDR3 reads TGTGCCAGCAGTTGGGGGATAAACACTGAAGCTTTCTTT. Protein: CASSWGINTEAFF.

The rearrangement joins TRBV1 to TRBJ1-5; the table's TRBD1 call for D was not verified on the DNA. TRBV1 is a listed pseudogene. This CDR3 comprises 13 residues. The CDR3 sequence: CTSSDSGGQPQHF. The CDR3 coding sequence is TGCACCAGCAGCGATTCAGGGGGACAGCCCCAGCATTTT.

The chain carries TRBV7-9 and TRBJ1-5; D gene unclear. V lost 5 bases to trimming and J lost 3 bases, with 5 bases between them. The length of the CDR3 is 12 residues. Per germline, CDR1 SEHNR and CDR2 FQNEAQ (reference sequence). The CDR3 sequence is CASSPPNQPQHF. The CDR3 region has the DNA TGTGCCAGCAGCCCCCCCAATCAGCCCCAGCATTTT.

CDR3 nucleotide sequence: TGTGCCTGGAGGAGGGGGGGGGCTGGAGGCTACACCTTC. It translates to CAWRRGGAGGYTF. This chain joins TRBV30 and TRBJ1-2; perhaps TRBD1 as D (6 bases). Germline V CDR1 and CDR2: GTSNPN, SVGIG (reference sequence). With 3 bases removed from V and 8 bases from J, the gap between germline ends came to 16 bases. This CDR3 contains 13 residues.

The V gene is TRBV19, the J gene TRBJ2-7; D gene ambiguous. The CDR3 has 15 residues. From germline, CDR1 is LNHDA and CDR2 SQIVND (reference sequence). Trimming left V 4 bases short and J 0 bases short, with 13 bases between. The CDR3 bases are TGTGCCAGTAGTACCCGCCGCGAGTTCTCCTACGAGCAGTACTTC. Protein sequence: CASSTRREFSYEQYF.

The CDR3 protein is CASSPAQTGGGEKLFF. CDR3 coding DNA: TGCGCCAGCAGCCCCGCCCAAACAGGGGGGGGTGAAAAACTGTTTTTT. V and J are TRBV4-1 and TRBJ1-4; TRBD1 agrees at 8 bases. With 4 bases clipped from V and 7 bases from J, the junction kept 11 bases outside the gene matches. The CDR3 covers 16 residues. The germline CDR1 and CDR2 sequences are MGHRA and YSYEKL.

The chain employs TRBV4-3 and TRBJ2-7, with D possibly being TRBD2 (6 bases). Germline V CDR1 and CDR2: LGHNA, YSLEER. The V end was cut by 0 bases, the J end by 3 bases, with 12 bases between. This CDR3 is 15 amino acids long. Here the CDR3 reads CASSQEVTGGYEQYF. For the CDR3, the DNA is TGCGCCAGCAGCCAAGAGGTAACCGGGGGCTACGAGCAGTACTTC.

CDR3 sequence: CASSESTGGDEQYF. CDR3 sequence (DNA): TGCGCCAGCAGTGAGTCGACAGGGGGCGACGAGCAGTACTTC. The genes are TRBV10-2 and TRBJ2-7; 10 positions agree with TRBD1. Germline V CDR1 and CDR2: WSHSY, SAAADI. The CDR3 length is 14 residues. V trimming: 0 bases; J trimming: 5 bases; junction bases outside the gene matches: 1.

The table lists this clone with a few counts. The V call is TRBV7-6, the J call TRBJ2-7, with unresolved D. Trimming removed 5 bases at V and 1 base at J, with 9 bases between. CDR1 is SGHVS, CDR2 FNYEAQ, per germline. This CDR3 comprises 13 residues. CDR3 DNA: TGTGCCAGCAGCCCCGCCGCGTCCTACGAGCAGTACTTC. Amino acids: CASSPAASYEQYF.

This clone was observed a handful of times. The CDR3 loop is CASGRDYHTDTQYF. In nucleotides, the CDR3 is TGTGCCAGCGGCCGGGACTATCACACAGATACGCAGTATTTT. This chain links TRBV9 with TRBJ2-3; 7 positions agree with TRBD2. J gave up 2 bases and V 7 bases, and 7 bases lay outside the gene matches. This CDR3 is 14 amino acids long. From germline, CDR1 is SGDLS and CDR2 YYNGEE.

The chain has TRBV7-9 and TRBJ1-4; tentative D call: TRBD1 (6 bases). V was pared by 5 bases and J by 4 bases, with 20 bases between. The CDR3 covers 17 residues. The germline V gene encodes CDR1 SEHNR and CDR2 FQNEAQ (reference sequence). In DNA form, the CDR3 reads TGTGCCAGCAGCCAGAGAGGGGGGGCAGAGAATAATGAAAAACTGTTTTTT. Translation: CASSQRGGAENNEKLFF.

The CDR3 bases are TGTGCCAGCAGGGCCGGGACAGGGGCTGAAGCTTTCTTT. Its translation: CASRAGTGAEAFF. The genes are TRBV7-9 and TRBJ1-1, with TRBD1 identical over 10 bases. The CDR3 is 13 amino acids. V lost 6 bases to trimming and J lost 6 bases; unmatched junction nucleotides: 4. Germline lookup yields CDR1 SEHNR and CDR2 FQNEAQ (reference sequence).

The J gene is TRBJ2-3, the V gene TRBV9; tentatively, D is TRBD2 (9 bases). There are 17 residues in the CDR3. The V end lost 0 bases, the J end lost 10 bases, and 24 bases lay between the germline ends. CDR1 and CDR2 from the germline V gene are SGDLS and YYNGEE. The CDR3 region has the DNA TGTGCCAGCAGCGTAGCAGGGGGCGGGGGGGCACGAAGCGCGCAGTATTTT. Protein product: CASSVAGGGGARSAQYF.

The V and J genes are TRBV4-2 and TRBJ2-1; weak D call: TRBD1 (5 bases). The CDR3 is made up of 13 amino acids. The V gene lost 5 bases and the J gene lost 5 bases, with 10 bases spanning the gap. Germline-derived CDR1 and CDR2 are LGHNA and YNFKEQ. CDR3 nucleotides: TGTGCCAGCAGCGAGGACAACAACAATGAGCAGTTCTTC. Protein product: CASSEDNNNEQFF.